Following are 26 T cell receptor beta chains from one sample sequenced in a study of shared clonotypes between healthy human individuals. Method: immunoSEQ multiplex PCR; TCRdb's copy keeps in-frame clones and lacks some. This table has 1,500,000 or so clones, around 97% appearing once. Sequencing was done on a sample of naive CD4+ T cells sorted from blood. Subset denoted: CD45RA+ positively selected. All receptors come from a man aged 25-45 years in good health.

This chain connects TRBV5-8 to TRBJ2-3; TRBD2 matches at 11 bases. The CDR3 contains 16 residues. Per germline, CDR1 SGHTS and CDR2 YDEGEE. V lost 2 bases and J lost 4; bases outside the gene matches: 6. Here the CDR3 reads CASSFITSGSADTQYF. In DNA, the CDR3 is TGTGCCAGCAGCTTTATTACTAGCGGGAGCGCAGATACGCAGTATTTT.

About this clone: This same CDR3 is encoded by further DNA sequences in the sample. The chain links TRBV2 to TRBJ1-5; 7 bases fit TRBD1. The trim removed 5 bases at V and 0 bases at J, leaving 4 bases unmatched. This CDR3 region has 15 residues. Germline assignment: CDR1 SNHLY and CDR2 FYNNEI. The CDR3 here is CASSLGTASNQPQHF. CDR3 nucleotides: TGTGCCAGCAGTTTGGGGACAGCTAGCAATCAGCCCCAGCATTTT.

In regard to this clone: The sample has other DNA sequences that encode this CDR3 too. This chain joins TRBV27 and TRBJ2-2; D might be TRBD2 (6 bases). The germline gives CDR1 MNHEY, CDR2 SMNVEV (reference sequence). This CDR3 contains 14 residues. V shed 5 bases and J shed 2 bases, with 9 bases lying between them. The CDR3 sequence is CASSPGLNTGELFF. CDR3 bases: TGTGCCAGCAGTCCGGGACTTAACACCGGGGAGCTGTTTTTT.

Turning to this clone: Other DNA sequences in the same sample also yield this CDR3. The chain uses TRBV18 and TRBJ1-5; D is unresolved. Germline V gene sequence: CDR1 KGHSH, CDR2 LQKENI. V lost 4 bases and J 4 bases, leaving 8 bases between the germline ends. CDR3 length: 13 amino acids. The CDR3 is CASSRTGNQPQHF. CDR3 DNA: TGTGCCAGCTCACGGACTGGGAATCAGCCCCAGCATTTT.

The chain links TRBV28 to TRBJ2-5; unclear D gene. There are 15 residues in the CDR3. Trimming cost V 0 bases and J 1 base, with 9 bases left between them. Germline V gene sequence: CDR1 MDHEN, CDR2 SYDVKM. The CDR3 reads CASSLWTTAQETQYF. Here the CDR3 DNA reads TGTGCCAGCAGTTTATGGACGACGGCCCAAGAGACCCAGTACTTC.

V usage is TRBV2 and J usage is TRBJ2-5, with D perhaps given as TRBD1 or TRBD2 (5 bases each). V shed 4 bases and J shed 5 bases, with 8 bases lying between them. The CDR3 spans 12 residues. Germline V lookup: CDR1 SNHLY, CDR2 FYNNEI. The CDR3 loop is CASSVGAETQYF. CDR3 sequence (DNA): TGTGCCAGCAGTGTCGGGGCGGAGACCCAGTACTTC. The full variable domain, with the rest looked up from reference TRBV2 and TRBJ2-5, is EPEVTQTPSHQVTQMGQEVILRCVPISNHLYFYWYRQILGQKVEFLVSFYNNEISEKSEIFDDQFSVERPDGSNFTLKIRSTKLEDSAMYFCASSVGAETQYFGPGTRLLVL.

The chain couples TRBV28 to TRBJ2-7, with D possibly matching TRBD1 (6 bases). Germline assignment: CDR1 MDHEN and CDR2 SYDVKM. The germline V and J ends were trimmed by 2 bases and 2 bases, with 16 bases remaining between them. The CDR3 extends over 16 amino acids. The CDR3, as DNA: TGTGCCAGCAGTTTAAGACAGGCCAACCACCCCTACGAGCAGTACTTC. Protein product: CASSLRQANHPYEQYF.

V gene TRBV29-1 combines with J gene TRBJ1-1, with D possibly TRBD1 on 5 matching bases. The CDR3 sequence is 12 residues long. With 3 bases removed from V and 4 bases from J, the gap between germline ends came to 9 bases. The germline V gene encodes CDR1 SQVTM and CDR2 ANQGSEA. The DNA of the CDR3 is TGCAGCGTTGACAGGGACGGCACTGAAGCTTTCTTT. Its protein product is CSVDRDGTEAFF. Full variable domain (rest looked up from reference TRBV29-1 and TRBJ1-1): SAVISQKPSRDICQRGTSLTIQCQVDSQVTMMFWYRQQPGQSLTLIATANQGSEATYESGFVIDKFPISRPNLTFSTLTVSNMSPEDSSIYLCSVDRDGTEAFFGQGTRLTVV.

This chain links TRBV18 with TRBJ1-2; TRBD1 matches 7 bases. The CDR3 sequence is 17 residues long. Trimming removed 3 bases from V and 0 bases from J; junction bases left unmatched: 10. Germline V gene sequence: CDR1 KGHSH, CDR2 LQKENI. The CDR3 sequence: CASSPLGQQIPNYGYTF. The CDR3 coding sequence is TGTGCCAGCTCACCTCTGGGACAGCAAATTCCTAACTATGGCTACACCTTC. The full variable domain, rest sourced from reference TRBV18 and TRBJ1-2, is NAGVMQNPRHLVRRRGQEARLRCSPMKGHSHVYWYRQLPEEGLKFMVYLQKENIIDESGMPKERFSAEFPKEGPSILRIQQVVRGDSAAYFCASSPLGQQIPNYGYTFGSGTRLTVV.

The V gene is TRBV5-8, the J gene TRBJ2-2, with 8 bases lining up with TRBD1. Looked up from germline, CDR1 is SGHTS and CDR2 is YDEGEE. The V and J ends lost 0 bases and 4 bases, in that order; junction bases with no gene match: 5. This CDR3 comprises 16 residues. This CDR3 is CASSLGGTGSTGELFF. The DNA of the CDR3 is TGTGCCAGCAGCTTGGGTGGGACAGGCTCCACCGGGGAGCTGTTTTTT.

This clone was counted a single time. The chain uses TRBV2 and TRBJ1-2; D is undetermined. The V end lost 7 bases, the J end lost 8 bases, and 20 bases lay between the germline ends. CDR1 SNHLY and CDR2 FYNNEI come from the germline V gene. The CDR3 is made up of 14 amino acids. The CDR3 region is CASTLPVTSQGYTF. The DNA of the CDR3 is TGTGCCAGCACGCTCCCGGTTACGTCTCAGGGCTACACCTTC.

The V call is TRBV7-8, the J call TRBJ1-1; TRBD1 agrees at 9 bases. Germline V gene lookup returns CDR1 SGHVS and CDR2 FQNEAQ. The CDR3 consists of 16 residues. V gave up 1 base and J gave up 4 bases; unmatched junction bases: 7. CDR3 coding DNA: TGTGCCAGCAGCTTAGGGTGGACAGGGGAAGGCACTGAAGCTTTCTTT. This gives the protein CASSLGWTGEGTEAFF.

This clone has just one count. The chain has TRBV29-1 and TRBJ2-4; 8 bases align to TRBD1. The length of the CDR3 is 12 residues. The junction had 8 bases not matched to a gene; V was cut back by 7 bases and J by 9 bases. Germline lookup yields CDR1 SQVTM and CDR2 ANQGSEA. CDR3 protein: CSAQGANRIQYF. The CDR3 DNA reads TGCAGCGCCCAGGGGGCGAACCGCATTCAGTACTTC.

The J gene is TRBJ2-3, the V gene TRBV7-7; 12 bases agree with TRBD2. The CDR3 has 16 amino acids. In germline, CDR1 is SSHAT, CDR2 FNYEAQ (reference sequence). The V and J ends lost 4 bases and 3 bases, in that order; junction bases with no gene match: 5. This chain's CDR3 is CASSSGLAGTTDTQYF. The CDR3 nucleotides are TGTGCCAGCAGCTCAGGACTAGCGGGAACTACAGATACGCAGTATTTT.

The chain couples TRBV10-1 to TRBJ2-2; D not resolved. V lost 3 bases and J 0 bases, leaving 11 bases between the germline ends. From germline, CDR1 is WNHNN and CDR2 SYGVQD (reference sequence). This CDR3 is built from 16 residues. CDR3 protein: CASSDKGQSNTGELFF. The CDR3 DNA follows: TGCGCCAGCAGTGACAAAGGGCAATCGAACACCGGGGAGCTGTTTTTT.

This clone was observed a few times. V usage is TRBV7-2 and J usage is TRBJ1-2; unclear D gene. V was pared by 5 bases and J by 4 bases, with 8 bases between. CDR3 size: 12 residues. Germline V gene data show CDR1 as SGHTA and CDR2 as FQGNSA. This chain's CDR3 is CASSTDLYGYTF. Written as DNA, the CDR3 is TGTGCCAGCAGCACTGACCTCTATGGCTACACCTTC.

The chain is built from TRBV11-2 and TRBJ1-4; 7 nucleotides agree with TRBD1. From germline, CDR1 is SGHAT and CDR2 FQNNGV. The CDR3 totals 14 residues. The V gene end was trimmed by 6 bases and the J gene end by 2 bases; junction bases not matched to a gene: 3. The CDR3 loop is CASSQTGTNEKLFF. In DNA, the CDR3 is TGTGCCAGCAGTCAGACAGGGACTAATGAAAAACTGTTTTTT.

The V call is TRBV11-1, the J call TRBJ2-2; 7 bases match TRBD2. The J segment lost 4 bases and the V segment lost 5 bases, leaving 10 bases of the junction unmatched. Germline CDR1 SGHAT, CDR2 FQDESV (reference sequence). This CDR3 is built from 16 residues. This CDR3 reads CASSHRTSVGTGELFF. DNA of the CDR3: TGTGCCAGCAGCCACAGGACTAGTGTGGGCACCGGGGAGCTGTTTTTT.

This chain uses TRBV11-3 with TRBJ2-1; 14 bases match TRBD2. The CDR3 sequence is 17 residues long. V lost 3 bases and J lost 0; bases outside the gene matches: 1. The germline V gene has CDR1 SGHNT and CDR2 YENEEA. CDR3 in amino acids: CASSLGTSGSSYNEQFF. Written as DNA, the CDR3 is TGTGCCAGCAGCTTGGGGACTAGCGGGAGCTCCTACAATGAGCAGTTCTTC.

The J gene is TRBJ2-3, the V gene TRBV4-2; 12 bases line up with TRBD2. V shed 4 bases, J shed 4 bases, and the junction held 9 bases outside the gene matches. CDR3 size: 17 residues. Per the germline V gene, CDR1 is LGHNA and CDR2 is YNFKEQ. The CDR3 nucleotides read TGTGCCAGCAGCCCCCGACTAGCGGGAGAGGGCCCAGATACGCAGTATTTT. This encodes CASSPRLAGEGPDTQYF.

This rearrangement joins TRBV18 to TRBJ2-3; TRBD2 aligns across 7 bases. Germline lookup yields CDR1 KGHSH and CDR2 LQKENI. V trimming: 6 bases; J trimming: 0 bases; junction bases outside the gene matches: 6. The CDR3 covers 15 residues. In nucleotides, the CDR3 is TGTGCCAGCTCGTCACTAGCGACTAGCACAGATACGCAGTATTTT. It specifies CASSSLATSTDTQYF.

Worth noting for this clone: Other DNA sequences in the sample encode the same CDR3. The J gene is TRBJ1-5, the V gene TRBV28; no definite D call. V was cut by 6 bases and J by 2 bases, with 2 bases left in between. The CDR3 contains 11 residues. Germline-derived CDR1 and CDR2 are MDHEN and SYDVKM. Here the CDR3 DNA reads TGTGCCAGCAGCGGCAATCAGCCCCAGCATTTT. Translation gives CASSGNQPQHF.

V gene TRBV6-5 combines with J gene TRBJ1-3; 7 bases fit TRBD1. Per germline, CDR1 MNHEY and CDR2 SVGAGI. The CDR3 covers 13 residues. V was pared by 6 bases and J by 8 bases, with 7 bases of the junction left unmatched. CDR3 in amino acids: CASRDRDGHTIYF. The CDR3 region has the DNA TGTGCCAGCAGAGACAGGGACGGACACACCATATATTTT.

As for this clone: Germline and junction disagree at one end, which may indicate a read error. V and J are TRBV5-6 and TRBJ2-3; TRBD2 matches 7 bases. Per germline, CDR1 SGHDT and CDR2 YYEEEE. This CDR3 region has 13 residues. The CDR3 bases are TGTGCCAGCAGCTTCTGGGGCCGGGAGGCAGCTCATTTT. Translation: CASSFWGREAAHF.

CDR3 amino acids: CASSFWGNVNTEAFF. The CDR3, as DNA: TGTGCCAGCAGCTTTTGGGGGAATGTGAACACTGAAGCTTTCTTT. The gene calls are TRBV5-6 and TRBJ1-1; possible D gene TRBD1, 5 bases. The CDR3 is made up of 15 amino acids. Between the trimmed V and J ends, which lost 2 bases and 0 bases, there was a span of 11 bases. CDR1 and CDR2 from the germline V gene are SGHDT and YYEEEE. The whole variable domain, remainder taken from reference TRBV5-6 and TRBJ1-1, is DAGVTQSPTHLIKTRGQQVTLRCSPKSGHDTVSWYQQALGQGPQFIFQYYEEEERQRGNFPDRFSGHQFPNYSSELNVNALLLGDSALYLCASSFWGNVNTEAFFGQGTRLTVV.

V and J are TRBV28 and TRBJ2-7; 15 bases are a match to TRBD2. The CDR3 extends over 16 amino acids. V lost 5 bases and J lost 6; bases outside the gene matches: 8. Germline CDR1 MDHEN, CDR2 SYDVKM. The CDR3 loop is CASSDRTSGRVFEQYF. The CDR3 DNA reads TGTGCCAGCAGTGACCGGACTAGCGGGAGGGTATTCGAGCAGTACTTC.